This section outlines one T cell receptor (beta chain) sequence together with its context. This entry belongs to a study of blood T cell repertoires in COVID-19. Trimming removed 3 bases from V and 0 bases from J, with 21 bases in between. In germline, CDR1 is LNHDA, CDR2 SQIVND (reference sequence). This CDR3 is built from 19 residues. Here immunoSEQ multiplex PCR was the method, and the copy in TCRdb shows in-frame clones only, minus some. The sample consists of just over 50,000 clones, around 84% of them appearing once. V gene TRBV19 combines with J gene TRBJ2-1; D may be TRBD1 (6 bases). The sequencing input was peripheral blood. This receptor was identified in a man aged 80 or over with active COVID-19. This CDR3 is CASSIEGTTQTSSYNEQFF. The CDR3 DNA sequence: TGTGCCAGTAGTATTGAAGGGACAACTCAAACCAGCTCCTACAATGAGCAGTTCTTC.